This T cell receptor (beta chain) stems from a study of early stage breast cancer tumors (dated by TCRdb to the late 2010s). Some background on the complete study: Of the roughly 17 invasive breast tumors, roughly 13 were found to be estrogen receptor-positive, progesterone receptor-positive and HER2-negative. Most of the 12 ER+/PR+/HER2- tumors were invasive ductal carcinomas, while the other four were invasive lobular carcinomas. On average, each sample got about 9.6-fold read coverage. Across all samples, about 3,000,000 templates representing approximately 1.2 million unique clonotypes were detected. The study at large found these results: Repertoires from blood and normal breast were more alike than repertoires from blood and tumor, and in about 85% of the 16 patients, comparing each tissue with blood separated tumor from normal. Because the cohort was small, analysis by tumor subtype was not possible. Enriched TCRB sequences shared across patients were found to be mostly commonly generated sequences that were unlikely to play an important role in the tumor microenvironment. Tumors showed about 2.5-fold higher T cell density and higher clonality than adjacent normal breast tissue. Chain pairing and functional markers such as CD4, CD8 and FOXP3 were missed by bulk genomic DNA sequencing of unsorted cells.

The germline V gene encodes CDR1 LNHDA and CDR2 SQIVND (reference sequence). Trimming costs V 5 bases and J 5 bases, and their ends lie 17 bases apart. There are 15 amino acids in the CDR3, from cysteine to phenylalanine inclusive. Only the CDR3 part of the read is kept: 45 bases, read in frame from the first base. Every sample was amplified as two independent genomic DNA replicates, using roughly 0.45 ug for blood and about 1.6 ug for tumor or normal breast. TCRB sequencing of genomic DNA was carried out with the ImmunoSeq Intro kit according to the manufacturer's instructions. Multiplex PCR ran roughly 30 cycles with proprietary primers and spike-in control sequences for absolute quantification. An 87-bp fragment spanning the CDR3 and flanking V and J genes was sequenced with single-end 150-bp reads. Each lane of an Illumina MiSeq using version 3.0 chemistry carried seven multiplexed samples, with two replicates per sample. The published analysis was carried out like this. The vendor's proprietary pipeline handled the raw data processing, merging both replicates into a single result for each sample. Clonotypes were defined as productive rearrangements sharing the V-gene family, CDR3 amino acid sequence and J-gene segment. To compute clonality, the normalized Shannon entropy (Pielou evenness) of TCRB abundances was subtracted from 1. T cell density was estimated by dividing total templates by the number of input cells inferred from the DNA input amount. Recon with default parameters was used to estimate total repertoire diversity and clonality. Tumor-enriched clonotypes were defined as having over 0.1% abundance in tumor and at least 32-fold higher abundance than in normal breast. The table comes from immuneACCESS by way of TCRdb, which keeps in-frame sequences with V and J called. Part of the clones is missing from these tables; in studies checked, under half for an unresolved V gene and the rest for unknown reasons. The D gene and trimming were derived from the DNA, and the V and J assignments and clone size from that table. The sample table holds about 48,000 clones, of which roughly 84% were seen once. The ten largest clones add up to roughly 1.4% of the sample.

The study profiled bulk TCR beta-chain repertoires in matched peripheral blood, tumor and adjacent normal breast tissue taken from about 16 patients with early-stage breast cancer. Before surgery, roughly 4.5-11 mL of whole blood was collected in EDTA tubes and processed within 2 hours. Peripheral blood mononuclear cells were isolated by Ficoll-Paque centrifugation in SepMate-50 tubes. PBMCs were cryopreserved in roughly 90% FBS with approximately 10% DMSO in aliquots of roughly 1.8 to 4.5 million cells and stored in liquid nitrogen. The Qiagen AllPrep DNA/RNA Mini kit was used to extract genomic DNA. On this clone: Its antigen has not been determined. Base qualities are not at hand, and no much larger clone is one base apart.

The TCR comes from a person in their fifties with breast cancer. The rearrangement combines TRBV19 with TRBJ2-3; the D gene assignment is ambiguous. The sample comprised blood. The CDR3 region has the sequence CASSPRTYRGDTQYF. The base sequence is TGTGCCAGTAGTCCCCGGACCTATCGAGGAGATACGCAGTATTTT. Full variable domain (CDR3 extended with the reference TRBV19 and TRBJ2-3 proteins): DGGITQSPKYLFRKEGQNVTLSCEQNLNHDAMYWYRQDPGQGLRLIYYSQIVNDFQKGDIAEGYSVSREKKESFPLTVTSAQKNPTAFYLCASSPRTYRGDTQYFGPGTRLTVL.